Sequencing of this T cell receptor (beta chain) was carried out in a study of response to subunit inactivated influenza vaccine. Whole-study results and caveats: Every seasonal influenza vaccination brings in few new T cells, the authors suggested.

TCRdb passed the RT-PCR reads through MiXCR, listing each CDR3 protein once. Of roughly 650,000 distinct CDR3 sequences detected, about 14% appear once; the ten largest clones hold less than 8.5%. With respect to this clonotype: The antigen is not known.

V gave up 3 bases and J gave up 1 base, with 15 bases separating them. The length of the CDR3 is 16 residues. The germline CDR1 and CDR2 sequences are LNHNV and YYDKDF (reference sequence). The sequenced sample was PBMCs from blood, obtained around two weeks before vaccination. J is TRBJ2-5 and V is TRBV15; D might be TRBD2 (6 bases). The clonotype comes from a man aged 45 to 65 who received an inactivated influenza vaccine. The CDR3: CATSRPFGGTQETQYF. The CDR3, as DNA: TGTGCCACCAGCAGGCCGTTCGGGGGTACCCAAGAGACCCAGTACTTC.